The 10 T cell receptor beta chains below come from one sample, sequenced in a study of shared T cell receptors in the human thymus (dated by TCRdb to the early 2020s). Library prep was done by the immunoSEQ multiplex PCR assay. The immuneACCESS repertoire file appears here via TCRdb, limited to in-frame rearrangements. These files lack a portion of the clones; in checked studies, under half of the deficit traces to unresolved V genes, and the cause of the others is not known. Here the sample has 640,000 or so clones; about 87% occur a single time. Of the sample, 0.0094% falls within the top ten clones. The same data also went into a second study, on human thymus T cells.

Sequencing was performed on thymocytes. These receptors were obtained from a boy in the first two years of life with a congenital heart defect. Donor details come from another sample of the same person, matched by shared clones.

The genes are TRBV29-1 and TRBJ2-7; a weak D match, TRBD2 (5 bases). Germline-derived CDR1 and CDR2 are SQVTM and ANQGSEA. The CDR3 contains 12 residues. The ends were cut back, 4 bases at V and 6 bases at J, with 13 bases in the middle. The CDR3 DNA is TGCAGCGTTGGGTTGGGAGTATCCGAGCAGTACTTC. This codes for CSVGLGVSEQYF.

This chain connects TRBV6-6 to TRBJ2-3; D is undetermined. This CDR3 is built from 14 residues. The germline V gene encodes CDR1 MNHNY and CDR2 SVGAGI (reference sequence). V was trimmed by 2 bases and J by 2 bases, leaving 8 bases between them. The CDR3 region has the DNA TGTGCCAGCAGTTACAACAGCTTCACAGATACGCAGTATTTT. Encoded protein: CASSYNSFTDTQYF.

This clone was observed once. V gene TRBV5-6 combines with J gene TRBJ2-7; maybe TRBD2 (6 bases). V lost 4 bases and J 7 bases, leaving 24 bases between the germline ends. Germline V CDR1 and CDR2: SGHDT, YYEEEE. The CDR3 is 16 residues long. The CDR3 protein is CASSPGVAGRVREQYF. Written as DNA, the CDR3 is TGTGCCAGCAGCCCGGGAGTGGCGGGCCGGGTACGGGAGCAGTACTTC.

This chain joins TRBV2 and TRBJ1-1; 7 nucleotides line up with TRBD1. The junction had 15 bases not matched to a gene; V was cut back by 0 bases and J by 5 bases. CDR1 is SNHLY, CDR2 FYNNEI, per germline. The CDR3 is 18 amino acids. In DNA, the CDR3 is TGTGCCAGCAGTGAAGCCGCGGACAGGACCATGGAGGGAACTGAAGCTTTCTTT. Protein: CASSEAADRTMEGTEAFF.

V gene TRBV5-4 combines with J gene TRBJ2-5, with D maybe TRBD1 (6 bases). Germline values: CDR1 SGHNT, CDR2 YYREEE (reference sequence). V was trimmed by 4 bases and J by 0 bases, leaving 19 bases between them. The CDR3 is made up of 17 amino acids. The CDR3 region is CASSPEQGPAYQETQYF. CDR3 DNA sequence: TGTGCCAGCAGCCCGGAACAGGGCCCAGCGTACCAAGAGACCCAGTACTTC.

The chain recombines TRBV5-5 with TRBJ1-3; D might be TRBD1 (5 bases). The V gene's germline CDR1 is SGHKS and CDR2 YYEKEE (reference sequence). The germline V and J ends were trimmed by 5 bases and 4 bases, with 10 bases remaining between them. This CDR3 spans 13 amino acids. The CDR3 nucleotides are TGTGCCAGCAGTTTCAGGGAAGGAAACACCATATATTTT. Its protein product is CASSFREGNTIYF.

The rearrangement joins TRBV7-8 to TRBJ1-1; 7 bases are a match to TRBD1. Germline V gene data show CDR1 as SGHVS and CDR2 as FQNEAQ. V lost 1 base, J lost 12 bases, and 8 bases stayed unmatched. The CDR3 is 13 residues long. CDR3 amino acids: CASSLVFRGRTFF. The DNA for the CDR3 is TGTGCCAGCAGCTTAGTTTTCAGGGGGAGAACTTTCTTT. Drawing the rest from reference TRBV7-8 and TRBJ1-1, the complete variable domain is GAGVSQSPRYKVAKRGQDVALRCDPISGHVSLFWYQQALGQGPEFLTYFQNEAQLDKSGLPSDRFFAERPEGSVSTLKIQRTQQEDSAVYLCASSLVFRGRTFFGQGTRLTVV.

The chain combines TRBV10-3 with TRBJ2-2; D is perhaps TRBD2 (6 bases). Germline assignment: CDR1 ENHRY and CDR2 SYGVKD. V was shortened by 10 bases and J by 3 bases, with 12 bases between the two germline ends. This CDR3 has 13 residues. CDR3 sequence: CATQGLDTGELFF. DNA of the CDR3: TGTGCCACTCAGGGACTTGACACCGGGGAGCTGTTTTTT.

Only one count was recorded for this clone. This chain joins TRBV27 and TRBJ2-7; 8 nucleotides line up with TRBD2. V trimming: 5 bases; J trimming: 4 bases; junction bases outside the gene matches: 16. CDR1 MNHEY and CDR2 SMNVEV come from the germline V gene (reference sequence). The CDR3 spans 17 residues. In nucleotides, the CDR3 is TGTGCCAGCAGTACAATACCCTCGGGACTAGTCAGATACGAGCAGTACTTC. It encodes CASSTIPSGLVRYEQYF.

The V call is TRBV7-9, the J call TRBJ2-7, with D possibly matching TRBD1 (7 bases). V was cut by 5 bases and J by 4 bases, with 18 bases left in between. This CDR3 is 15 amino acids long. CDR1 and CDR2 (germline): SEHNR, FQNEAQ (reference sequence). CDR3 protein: CASSNCGTVRYEQYF. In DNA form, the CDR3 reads TGTGCCAGCAGCAATTGCGGGACAGTCCGATACGAGCAGTACTTC. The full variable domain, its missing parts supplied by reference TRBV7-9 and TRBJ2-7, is DTGVSQNPRHKITKRGQNVTFRCDPISEHNRLYWYRQTLGQGPEFLTYFQNEAQLEKSRLLSDRFSAERPKGSFSTLEIQRTEQGDSAMYLCASSNCGTVRYEQYFGPGTRLTVT.